These 5 T cell receptor beta chains were all obtained from the same sample, sequenced in a study of blood T cells in healthy people across ages. The use of a sample-barcoded 5' primer and a J-beta primer mix characterized a second PCR of roughly 7 to 12 cycles. MiXCR, run by TCRdb on the 5' RACE reads, gives a single entry per CDR3 protein. The data show approximately 490,000 distinct CDR3 sequences, with 24% seen just once and just over 8.5% held by the top ten. This sample was shared with a second study, whose subject was T cells of mothers and their children.

The sample was blood. All receptors come from a boy aged 5-17 years in good health.

This clonotype was picked up a small number of times. CDR3 protein: CASSPRSILAKNIQYF. Written as DNA, the CDR3 is TGCGCCAGCAGCCCCCGGTCCATACTAGCCAAAAACATTCAGTACTTC. The genes are TRBV4-1 and TRBJ2-4; no definite D call. V dropped 4 bases and J dropped 0 bases, with 13 bases sitting between them. This CDR3 spans 16 amino acids. Germline-derived CDR1 and CDR2 are MGHRA and YSYEKL.

This clonotype has a handful of counts. The chain recombines TRBV20-1 with TRBJ2-7; D is unclear. V was shortened by 6 bases and J by 2 bases, with 11 bases between the two germline ends. Looked up from germline, CDR1 is DFQATT and CDR2 is SNEGSKA (reference sequence). This CDR3 has 12 residues. CDR3 DNA: TGCAGTGCCGCCGGCGGTACCTACGAGCAGTACTTC. The encoded protein is CSAAGGTYEQYF.

CDR3 DNA sequence: TGTGCCAGCAGTTTGTGGCAGGCGTCATACGAGCAGTACTTC. Protein product: CASSLWQASYEQYF. V and J are TRBV12-3 or TRBV12-4 and TRBJ2-7; D gene unclear. This CDR3 comprises 14 residues. V was shortened by 3 bases and J by 4 bases, with 13 bases between the two germline ends.

This clonotype was seen ten or more times. This chain links TRBV4-3 with TRBJ1-4; possibly TRBD1 for D (5 bases). CDR3 size: 16 residues. The V and J ends lost 0 bases and 8 bases respectively, with 16 bases between them. The germline CDR1 and CDR2 sequences are LGHNA and YSLEER. The CDR3 DNA reads TGCGCCAGCAGCCAAGATTGGAAGGGGCTCAGAGAAAAACTGTTTTTT. Protein: CASSQDWKGLREKLFF.

The chain employs TRBV12-3 or TRBV12-4 and TRBJ1-1; no clear D. V was clipped by 7 bases and J by 4 bases, with 16 bases between them. This CDR3 contains 14 residues. CDR3 amino acids: CASTPPGRFTEAFF. For the CDR3, the DNA is TGTGCCAGCACCCCTCCCGGACGTTTCACTGAAGCTTTCTTT.